This TCR beta chain was captured by sequencing in a study of cytomegalovirus exposure and HLA in healthy donors. Overall study context: Genotyping showed 81% of almost 400 donors falling in the Caucasian-associated ancestry cluster.

Study conclusions and caveats: With later analysis, a missense DCLRE1C variant became linked to TCR beta V- and J-gene trimming.

This CDR3 comprises 15 residues. Germline-derived CDR1 and CDR2 are MNHEY and SMNVEV (reference sequence). V was cut by 0 bases and J by 10 bases, with 15 bases left in between. PCR primers comprised 60 Vbeta and 13 Jbeta primers. Sequencing was performed with immunoSEQ multiplex PCR; in TCRdb, only in-frame clones are kept and a portion is missing. The table lists around 170,000 clones, roughly 77% of them singletons, with less than 2.5% in the top ten. About this clone itself: The antigen remains unidentified.

Material for sequencing was PBMCs. The origin of this receptor is a woman in her twenties or thirties in good health and CMV-seropositive. The chain combines TRBV27 with TRBJ1-4, with D perhaps TRBD1 (5 bases). CDR3 region: CASSLSTGTGGKLFF. CDR3 DNA: TGTGCCAGCAGTTTATCCACCGGGACGGGGGGAAAACTGTTTTTT.